This TCR beta chain was sequenced during a study of OX40 agonist ivuxolimab in advanced cancers. Study background: Eligibility admitted prior anti-PD-1, anti-PD-L1 or anti-CTLA-4 therapy; 40% to 50% had some. Study-wide results and caveats: In CD8+ T cells, expanded clones were on average more numerous than in CD4+. Antigens targeted by the expanded peripheral T cells were not determined.

Germline CDR1 reads SGHTS; CDR2 reads YDEGEE. With 1 base clipped from V and 3 bases from J, the junction kept 7 bases outside the gene matches. The CDR3 length is 15 residues. A note on this clone: Its antigen is currently unknown.

Assay: immunoSEQ multiplex PCR; the TCRdb copy retains only in-frame clones and omits some. The sample records just over 30,000 clones, over 75% being singletons. This receptor was identified in an adult with an advanced solid tumor such as melanoma, head and neck, liver or kidney cancer. Sequenced here: CD4+ or CD8+ T cells sorted from blood, sampled in a trial of the OX40 agonist ivuxolimab. The rearrangement links TRBV5-8 to TRBJ2-7; 7 nucleotides agree with TRBD1. The CDR3 loop is CASSLRQGLFYEQYF. In DNA, the CDR3 is TGTGCCAGCAGCTTGAGACAGGGATTATTCTACGAGCAGTACTTC.